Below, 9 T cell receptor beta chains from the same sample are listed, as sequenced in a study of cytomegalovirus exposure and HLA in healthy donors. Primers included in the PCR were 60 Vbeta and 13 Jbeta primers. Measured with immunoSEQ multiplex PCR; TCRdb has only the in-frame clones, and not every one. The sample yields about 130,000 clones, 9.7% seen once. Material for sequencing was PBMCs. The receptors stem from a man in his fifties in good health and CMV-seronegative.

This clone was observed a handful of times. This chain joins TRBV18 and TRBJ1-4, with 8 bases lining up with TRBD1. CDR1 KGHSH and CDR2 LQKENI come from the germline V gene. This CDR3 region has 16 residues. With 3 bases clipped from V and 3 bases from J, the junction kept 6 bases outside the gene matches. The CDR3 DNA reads TGTGCCAGCTCACCGCCGGACAGGGTTTCTAATGAAAAACTGTTTTTT. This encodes CASSPPDRVSNEKLFF.

The CDR3 here is CASRGGSSYEQYF. The CDR3 DNA is TGTGCCAGCCGGGGGGGAAGCTCCTACGAGCAGTACTTC. The chain uses TRBV5-4 and TRBJ2-7; 8 bases match TRBD2. Germline CDR1 SGHNT, CDR2 YYREEE (reference sequence). V trimming: 7 bases; J trimming: 0 bases; junction bases outside the gene matches: 3. The CDR3 is made up of 13 amino acids.

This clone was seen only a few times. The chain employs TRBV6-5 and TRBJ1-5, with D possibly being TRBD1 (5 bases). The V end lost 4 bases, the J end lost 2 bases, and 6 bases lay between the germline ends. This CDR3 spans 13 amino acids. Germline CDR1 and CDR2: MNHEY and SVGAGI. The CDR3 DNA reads TGTGCCAGCAGTTGGGGGGGCAATCAGCCCCAGCATTTT. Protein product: CASSWGGNQPQHF.

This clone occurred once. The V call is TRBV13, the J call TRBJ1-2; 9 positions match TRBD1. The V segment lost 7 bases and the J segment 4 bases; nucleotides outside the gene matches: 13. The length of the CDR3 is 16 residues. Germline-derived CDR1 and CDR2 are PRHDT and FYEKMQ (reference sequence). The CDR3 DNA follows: TGTGCCAGCACCGCTAAGATGGACAGGGGAGGCTATGGCTACACCTTC. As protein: CASTAKMDRGGYGYTF.

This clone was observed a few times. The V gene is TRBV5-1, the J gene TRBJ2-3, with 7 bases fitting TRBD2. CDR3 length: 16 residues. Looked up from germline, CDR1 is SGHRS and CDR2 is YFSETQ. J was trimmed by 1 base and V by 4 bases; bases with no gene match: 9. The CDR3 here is CASSPSSGQRTDTQYF. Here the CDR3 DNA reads TGCGCCAGCAGCCCCTCTAGCGGCCAGCGCACAGATACGCAGTATTTT.

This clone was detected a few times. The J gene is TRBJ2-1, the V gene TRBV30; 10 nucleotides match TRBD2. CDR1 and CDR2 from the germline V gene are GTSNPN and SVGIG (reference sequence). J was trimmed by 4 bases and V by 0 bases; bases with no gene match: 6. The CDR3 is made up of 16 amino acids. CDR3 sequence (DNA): TGTGCCTGGAGTGTTTTAGCGGGGGGCACGTACAATGAGCAGTTCTTC. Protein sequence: CAWSVLAGGTYNEQFF.

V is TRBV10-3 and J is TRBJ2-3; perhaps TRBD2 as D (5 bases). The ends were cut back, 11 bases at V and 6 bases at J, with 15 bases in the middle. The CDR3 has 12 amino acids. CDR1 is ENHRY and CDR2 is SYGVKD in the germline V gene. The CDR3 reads CAVQDSSDTQYF. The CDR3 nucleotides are TGTGCCGTTCAGGACTCGTCGGATACGCAGTATTTT.

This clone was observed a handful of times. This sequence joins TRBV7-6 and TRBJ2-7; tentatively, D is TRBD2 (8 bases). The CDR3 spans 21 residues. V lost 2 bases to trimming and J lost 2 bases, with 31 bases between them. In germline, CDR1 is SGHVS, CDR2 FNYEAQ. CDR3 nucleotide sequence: TGTGCCAGCAGCTTAAGGGGGCGAAGCGGGAGAGGGGGCTTCGCGCCCTACGAGCAGTACTTC. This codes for CASSLRGRSGRGGFAPYEQYF.

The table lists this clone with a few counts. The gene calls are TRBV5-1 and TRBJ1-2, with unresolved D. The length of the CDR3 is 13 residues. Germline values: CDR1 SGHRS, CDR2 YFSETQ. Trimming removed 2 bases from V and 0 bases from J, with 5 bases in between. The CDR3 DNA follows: TGCGCCAGCAGCTTCGACACTAACTATGGCTACACCTTC. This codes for CASSFDTNYGYTF.